This T cell receptor (beta chain) was profiled in a study of blood T cell repertoires in COVID-19. Study summary: Donors in the United States, Italy and Spain gave samples during acute or convalescent COVID-19.

Source study methods: Researchers report that nucleated cell counts were estimated from reference gene primer amplification. Measured with immunoSEQ multiplex PCR; TCRdb has only the in-frame clones, and not every one. V, J and clone size are those of that table, while D and trimming were read from the DNA. The sample carries 90,000 to 120,000 clones, about 88% recorded once. The CDR3 runs 13 residues. The ends were cut back, 5 bases at V and 4 bases at J, with 9 bases in the middle. Per germline, CDR1 MNHNY and CDR2 SVGAGI (reference sequence). The source of this sequence is a human donor in a cohort sampled during active COVID-19. The V and J genes are TRBV6-6 and TRBJ2-1; weak D call: TRBD2 (5 bases). The sequenced sample was peripheral blood. CDR3 coding DNA: TGTGCCAGCAGTCCAGAGGGATACAATGAGCAGTTCTTC. Its translation is CASSPEGYNEQFF.